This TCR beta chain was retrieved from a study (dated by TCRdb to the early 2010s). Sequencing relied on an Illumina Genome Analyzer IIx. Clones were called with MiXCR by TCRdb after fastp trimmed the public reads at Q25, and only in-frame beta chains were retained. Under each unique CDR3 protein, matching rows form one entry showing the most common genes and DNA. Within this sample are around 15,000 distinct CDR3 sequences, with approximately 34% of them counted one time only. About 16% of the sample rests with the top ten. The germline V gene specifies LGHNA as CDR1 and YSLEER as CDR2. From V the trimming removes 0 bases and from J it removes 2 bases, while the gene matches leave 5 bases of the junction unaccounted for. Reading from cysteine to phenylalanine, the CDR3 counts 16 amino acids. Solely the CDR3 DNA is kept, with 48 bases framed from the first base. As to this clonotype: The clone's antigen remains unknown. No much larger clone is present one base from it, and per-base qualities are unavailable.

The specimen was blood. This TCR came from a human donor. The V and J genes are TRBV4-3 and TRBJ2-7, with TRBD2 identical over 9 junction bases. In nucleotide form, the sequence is TGCGCCAGCAGCCAAGATTTCCTAGCGGGAACCTACGAGCAGTACTTC. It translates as CASSQDFLAGTYEQYF.